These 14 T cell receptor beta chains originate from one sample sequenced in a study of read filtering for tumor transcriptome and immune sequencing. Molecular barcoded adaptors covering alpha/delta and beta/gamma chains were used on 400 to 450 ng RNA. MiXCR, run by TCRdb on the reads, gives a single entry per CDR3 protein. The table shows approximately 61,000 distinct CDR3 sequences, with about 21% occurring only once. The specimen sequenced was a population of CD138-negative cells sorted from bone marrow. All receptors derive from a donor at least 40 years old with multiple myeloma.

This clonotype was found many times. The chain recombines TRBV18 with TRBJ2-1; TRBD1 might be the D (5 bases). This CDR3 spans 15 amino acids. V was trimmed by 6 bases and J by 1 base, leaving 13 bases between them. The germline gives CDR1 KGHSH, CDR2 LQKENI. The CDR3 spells CASSPSQGSYNEQFF. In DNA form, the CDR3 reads TGTGCCAGCTCGCCGTCCCAGGGATCCTACAATGAGCAGTTCTTC.

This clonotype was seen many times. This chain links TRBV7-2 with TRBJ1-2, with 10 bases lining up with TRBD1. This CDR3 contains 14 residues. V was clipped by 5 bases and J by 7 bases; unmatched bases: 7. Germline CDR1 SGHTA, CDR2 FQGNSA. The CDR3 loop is CASSPEGQGPGYTF. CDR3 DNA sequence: TGTGCCAGCAGCCCAGAGGGACAGGGGCCTGGCTACACCTTC.

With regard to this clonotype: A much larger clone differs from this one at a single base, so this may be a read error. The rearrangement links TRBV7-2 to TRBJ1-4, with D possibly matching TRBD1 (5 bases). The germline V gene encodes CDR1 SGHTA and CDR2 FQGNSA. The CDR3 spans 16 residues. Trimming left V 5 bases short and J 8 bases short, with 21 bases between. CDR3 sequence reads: CTSSQIPGPWSEKLFF. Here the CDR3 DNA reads TGTACCAGCAGCCAAATTCCGGGACCTTGGTCCGAAAAACTGTTTTTT.

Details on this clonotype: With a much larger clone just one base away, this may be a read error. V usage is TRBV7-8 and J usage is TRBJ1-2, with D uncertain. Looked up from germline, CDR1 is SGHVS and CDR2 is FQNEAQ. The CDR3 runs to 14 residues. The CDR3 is CSSSLVTVNYGYTF. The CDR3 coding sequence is TGTTCCAGCAGCTTAGTGACGGTTAACTATGGCTACACCTTC.

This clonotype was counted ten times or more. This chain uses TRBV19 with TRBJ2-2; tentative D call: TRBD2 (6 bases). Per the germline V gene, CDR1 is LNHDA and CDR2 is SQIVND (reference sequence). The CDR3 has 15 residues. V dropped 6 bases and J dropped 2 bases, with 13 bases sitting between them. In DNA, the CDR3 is TGTGCCAGTAGAGGCGGGGCAAGCAACACCGGGGAGCTGTTTTTT. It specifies CASRGGASNTGELFF.

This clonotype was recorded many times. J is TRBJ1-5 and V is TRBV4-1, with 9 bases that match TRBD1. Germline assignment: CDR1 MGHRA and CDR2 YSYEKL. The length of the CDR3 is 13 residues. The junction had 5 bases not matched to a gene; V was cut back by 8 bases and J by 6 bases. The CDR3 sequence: CASGQGLSQPQHF. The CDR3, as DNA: TGCGCCAGCGGACAGGGGCTTAGTCAGCCCCAGCATTTT.

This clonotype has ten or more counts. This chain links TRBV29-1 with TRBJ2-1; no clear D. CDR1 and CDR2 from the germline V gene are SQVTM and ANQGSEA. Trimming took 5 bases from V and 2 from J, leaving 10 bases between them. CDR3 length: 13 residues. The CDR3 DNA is TGCAGCGTTTACGGCTACACCTACAATGAGCAGTTCTTC. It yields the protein CSVYGYTYNEQFF.

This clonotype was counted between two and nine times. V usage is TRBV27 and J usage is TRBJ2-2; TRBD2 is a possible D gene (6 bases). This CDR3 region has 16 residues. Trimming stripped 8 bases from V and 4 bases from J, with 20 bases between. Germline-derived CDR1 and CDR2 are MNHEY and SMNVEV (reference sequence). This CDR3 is CASGGRSERGTGELFF. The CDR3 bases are TGTGCCAGCGGGGGGAGATCCGAACGGGGCACCGGGGAGCTGTTTTTT.

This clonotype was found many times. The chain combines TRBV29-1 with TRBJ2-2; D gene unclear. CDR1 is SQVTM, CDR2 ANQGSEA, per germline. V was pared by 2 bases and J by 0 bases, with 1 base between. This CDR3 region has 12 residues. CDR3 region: CSVEPNTGELFF. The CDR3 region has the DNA TGCAGCGTTGAACCGAACACCGGGGAGCTGTTTTTT.

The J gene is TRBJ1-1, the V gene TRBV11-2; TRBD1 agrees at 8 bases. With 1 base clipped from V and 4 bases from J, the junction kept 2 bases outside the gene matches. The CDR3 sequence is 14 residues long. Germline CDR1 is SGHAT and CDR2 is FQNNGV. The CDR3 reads CASSLGTGLTEAFF. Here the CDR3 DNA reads TGTGCCAGCAGCTTAGGGACAGGGCTCACTGAAGCTTTCTTT.

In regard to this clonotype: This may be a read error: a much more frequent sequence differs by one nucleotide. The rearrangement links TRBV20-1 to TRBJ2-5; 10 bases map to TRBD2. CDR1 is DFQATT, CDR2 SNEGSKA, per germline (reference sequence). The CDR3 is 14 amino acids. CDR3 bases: TGCAGTGCCCCAGGGCTAGCGGGGGACAGGACCCAGCACTTC. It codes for CSAPGLAGDRTQHF.

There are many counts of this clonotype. The CDR3 DNA is TGTGCCAGCAGCTCTGCAGGGGGGAGGGCGAGTAATGAGCAGTTCTTC. Protein: CASSSAGGRASNEQFF. The chain links TRBV5-4 to TRBJ2-1, with D perhaps TRBD1 or TRBD2 (7 bases each). The CDR3 contains 16 residues. Trimming cost V 3 bases and J 7 bases, with 20 bases left between them. Germline V gene sequence: CDR1 SGHNT, CDR2 YYREEE (reference sequence).

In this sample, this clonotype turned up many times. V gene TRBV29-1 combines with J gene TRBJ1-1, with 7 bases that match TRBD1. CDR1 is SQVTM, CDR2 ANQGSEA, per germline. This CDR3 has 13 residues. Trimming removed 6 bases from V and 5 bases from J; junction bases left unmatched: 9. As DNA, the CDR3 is TGCAGCGTAAGGACAGGCCGGGTTACTGAAGCTTTCTTT. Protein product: CSVRTGRVTEAFF.

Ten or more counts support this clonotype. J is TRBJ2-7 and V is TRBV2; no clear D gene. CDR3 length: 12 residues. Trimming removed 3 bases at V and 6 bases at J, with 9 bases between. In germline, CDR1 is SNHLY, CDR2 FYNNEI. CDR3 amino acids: CASSDAGSEQYF. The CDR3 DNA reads TGTGCCAGCAGTGATGCAGGCTCCGAGCAGTACTTC.